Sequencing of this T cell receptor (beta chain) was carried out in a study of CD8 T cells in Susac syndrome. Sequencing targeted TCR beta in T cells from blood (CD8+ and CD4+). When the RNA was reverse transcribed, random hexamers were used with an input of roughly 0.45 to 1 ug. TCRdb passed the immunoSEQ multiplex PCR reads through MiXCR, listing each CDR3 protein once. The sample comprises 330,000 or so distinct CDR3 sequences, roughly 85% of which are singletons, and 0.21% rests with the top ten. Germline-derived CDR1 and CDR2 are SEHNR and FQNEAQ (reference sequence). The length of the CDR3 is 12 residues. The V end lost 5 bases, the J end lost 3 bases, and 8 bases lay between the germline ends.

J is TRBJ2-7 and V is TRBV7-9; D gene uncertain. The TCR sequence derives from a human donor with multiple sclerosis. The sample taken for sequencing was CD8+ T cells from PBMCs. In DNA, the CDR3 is TGTGCCAGCAGCCCCCTAGGCTACGAGCAGTACTTC. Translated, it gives CASSPLGYEQYF.